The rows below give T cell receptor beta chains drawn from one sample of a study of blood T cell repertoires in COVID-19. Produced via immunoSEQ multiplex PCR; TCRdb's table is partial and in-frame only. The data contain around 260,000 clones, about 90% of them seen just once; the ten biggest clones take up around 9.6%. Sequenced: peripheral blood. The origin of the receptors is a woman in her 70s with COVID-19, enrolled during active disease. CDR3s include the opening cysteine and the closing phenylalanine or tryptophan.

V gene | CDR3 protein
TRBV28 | CASSLVSGAQETQYF
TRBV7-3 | CASSQAETGANVLTF
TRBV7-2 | CASSLNWQYEQYF
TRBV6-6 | CASKGQGTSYEQYF
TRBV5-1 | CASSTTGLSYNEQFF
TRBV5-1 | CASSLEGSGSRELFF
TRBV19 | CASSIVGTGVSNQPQHF
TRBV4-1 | CASSQVLSGSTSYEQYF
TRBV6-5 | CASSTWSNQPQHF
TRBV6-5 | CASSYRGPGQGYEQYF
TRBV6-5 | CASNPGTGYEAFF
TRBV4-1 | CASSQRPWTSGRAGTGELFF
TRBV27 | CASSFLGATEAFF
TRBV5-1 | CASSLAGLASYEQYF
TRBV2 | CASRAPGTDHNEQFF
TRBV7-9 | CASSLVPPGETEAFF
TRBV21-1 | CASSSPRRAGGVREAFF
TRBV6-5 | CASSYGGVWREKLFF
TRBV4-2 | CASSQTGTGARGKLFF
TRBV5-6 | CASSLWVSGNTGELFF
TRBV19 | CASSGARGSFYEQYF
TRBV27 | CASSSRGVGDYEQYF
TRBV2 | CASSRTGADEKLFF
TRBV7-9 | CASSMTSGRTDTQYF
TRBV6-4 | CASSEELFQETQYF
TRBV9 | CASSVEASSNQPQHF
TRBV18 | CASSLGEGTEAFF
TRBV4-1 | CASSQVMARGHQDTQYF
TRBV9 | CASSVGAGSYEQYF
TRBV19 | CASSIGLGEQYF
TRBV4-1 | CASSHGQGFKTFF
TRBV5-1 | CASSLLTELDTQYF
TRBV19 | CASSINRMNTEAFF
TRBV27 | CASRPQGYYGYTF
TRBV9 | CASREAGMNTGELFF
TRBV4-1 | CASSQGLGQGPGNTIYF
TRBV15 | CATSTRQGSSGNTIYF
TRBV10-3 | CAISETGTSASGLNTGELFF
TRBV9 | CASKAANTDTQYF
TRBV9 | CASSVSGTKNIQYF
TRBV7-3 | CASSSGLAGDEQYF
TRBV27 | CASRKGDGNTIYF
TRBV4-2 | CASSQDGQGRGYTF
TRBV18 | CASSPQNPMAGGSEQFF
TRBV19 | CASSIPQGAGKLFF
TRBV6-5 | CASRSSGTKINEQFF
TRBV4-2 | CASSQGTGGGGEQFF
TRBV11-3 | CASSLNVGGRTSTGELFF
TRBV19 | CASNDRINSPLHF
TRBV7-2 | CASSPWGVEAFF